The T cell receptor beta chain described here comes from a study of blood T cell repertoires in COVID-19. The overall study: The United States, Italy and Spain supplied acute and convalescent COVID-19 samples.

Participants, 18 to 89 years old, spanned around 25 US areas. Cohort assignment relied on participant-reported clinical history. Donors in Cohort 3 counted as recovered after two negative PCRs, clearance, or symptom resolution. Measured with immunoSEQ multiplex PCR; TCRdb has only the in-frame clones, and not every one. Altogether roughly 200,000 clones are present, about 85% being singletons, with the ten largest covering about 19%. V lost 4 bases and J lost 1; bases outside the gene matches: 3. From germline, CDR1 is GTSNPN and CDR2 SVGIG (reference sequence). The CDR3 runs to 13 residues. The source of this sequence is a middle-aged man who had recovered from COVID-19. The specimen was PBMCs or T cells enriched from blood (not recorded which). The rearrangement joins TRBV30 to TRBJ1-1, with 7 bases lining up with TRBD1. The CDR3 is CAWKRQGNTEAFF. DNA of the CDR3: TGTGCCTGGAAAAGACAGGGGAACACTGAAGCTTTCTTT. Supplemented by reference TRBV30 and TRBJ1-1, the full variable domain reads SQTIHQWPATLVQPVGSPLSLECTVEGTSNPNLYWYRQAAGRGLQLLFYSVGIGQISSEVPQNLSASRPQDRQFILSSKKLLLSDSGFYLCAWKRQGNTEAFFGQGTRLTVV.